This T cell receptor (beta chain) was identified during a study of OX40 agonist ivuxolimab in advanced cancers. Broadly, across the study: Ivuxolimab was an agonistic, fully human IgG2 monoclonal antibody directed against OX40 (CD134), a costimulatory receptor. Intravenous ivuxolimab was administered to patients every 2 weeks at six dose levels: 0.01, 0.1, 0.3, 1.5, 3 and 10 mg/kg. Of the 50 or so patients in dose escalation, about 19 had hepatocellular carcinoma, some 15 had melanoma, 9 had renal cell carcinoma and 9 had head and neck cancer. In the dose-escalation cohort, around 80% of patients were male, and the mean age was approximately 60 years with a range of roughly 23 to 79. Prior anti-PD-1, anti-PD-L1 or anti-CTLA-4 therapy was permitted, and approximately 40% of dose-escalation patients had received checkpoint inhibitors. Partial responses were achieved by three dose-escalation patients, of whom one had hepatocellular carcinoma and two had cutaneous melanoma. The point of sequencing TCRbeta in the periphery was to test whether ivuxolimab changed TCR sequence diversity and drove clonal T-cell expansion. The paper covers the monotherapy dose-escalation part of the phase I ivuxolimab trial, which included N of about 56 patients.

The germline V and J ends show losses of 6 bases and 3 bases respectively, and no gene match explains 5 bases of the junction. The CDR3 numbers 14 residues from cysteine through phenylalanine. Only the CDR3 region is kept as DNA, spanning 42 bases read in frame from base 1. Taken from the germline V gene, the CDR1 and CDR2 loops are MDHEN and SYDVKM. Summary of the overall study and its limitations: Which antigens the clonally expanded peripheral T cells were specific for was not determined. Low levels of normalized T-cell clonal expansion were also seen in some patients who did not respond. After ivuxolimab, expanded clones were on average more numerous among CD8+ T cells than among CD4+ T cells. In the 0.1-3.0 mg/kg groups, partial responders were among the patients with the lowest normalized peripheral clonal expansion, particularly in CD8+ T cells. At doses from 0.1 to 3.0 mg/kg, clonal expansion was seen in both CD4+ and CD8+ blood T cells between baseline and week 6.

Patients with autoimmune disease history or receiving systemic immunosuppression were excluded from the trial. In every dose cohort, peripheral blood was drawn for TCR sequencing at baseline, cycle 4 day 1, and cycle 7 day 1. The samples were taken from a phase I, first-in-human, multicenter, open-label dose-escalation trial of ivuxolimab. Adults with locally advanced or metastatic melanoma, renal cell, hepatocellular, or head and neck squamous cell carcinoma were enrolled in the trial. Before TCR sequencing, CD4+ T cells and CD8+ T cells were sorted from peripheral blood as separate populations. Genomic DNA was isolated from the sorted cells so that the TCRbeta CDR3 region could be sequenced. TCRbeta CDR3 regions were sequenced using the immunoSEQ Assay. This immuneACCESS table, as held by TCRdb, lists in-frame sequences with V and J called but not all clones. Of the missing ones, under half trace to an unresolved V gene in checked studies; the others have no known cause. The sample has tens of thousands of clones on record, 90% of them singletons. The ten largest clones add up to 0.35% to 0.45% of the sample.

Notes on this clone: Its antigen remains undetermined. One base away there is no much larger clone; base qualities are not given.

The sequencing used CD4+ or CD8+ T cells sorted from blood, collected in a trial of the OX40 agonist ivuxolimab. Recombination connected TRBV28 to TRBJ1-5, and 7 bases in between align with TRBD1. This TCR was recovered from an adult with an advanced solid tumor such as melanoma, head and neck, liver or kidney cancer. Here the CDR3 is given as CASSRDSPNQPQHF. The DNA sequence is TGTGCCAGCAGCCGGGACAGTCCCAATCAGCCCCAGCATTTT.